This T cell receptor (beta chain) is from a study of CD8+ T cells in alopecia areata. Study summary: In an open-label trial, patients got 5 to 10 mg tofacitinib twice daily. Study-wide findings and caveats: Sequencing of scalp samples also captures resident alphabeta T cells of normal skin. With patients, TCR sharing proved less clear than in mice, a difference possibly related to HLA.

Extraction of RNA preceded its reverse transcription into cDNA, which served as the sequencing template. Clones were sequenced by immunoSEQ multiplex PCR, and TCRdb holds only the in-frame ones, with some missing. The sample yields some 110,000 clones, around three fifths seen once. Note on this clone: Its antigen is not identified.

The treatment was: oral pan-JAK inhibitor, 5-10 mg twice daily. PBMCs yielded sorted CD4+ and CD8+ T cells. Trimming removed 6 bases from V and 0 bases from J, with 18 bases in between. This CDR3 region has 15 residues. The germline CDR1 and CDR2 sequences are SQVTM and ANQGSEA. Sequencing used CD8+ T cells sorted from blood, obtained at week 24, from a patient treated with tofacitinib. The chain is built from TRBV29-1 and TRBJ2-7; D assignment may be TRBD1 or TRBD2 (6 bases each). The receptor comes from a human donor with alopecia areata. The CDR3 here is CSVLGGTSNSYEQYF. The CDR3 DNA follows: TGCAGCGTCCTAGGGGGGACATCCAACTCCTACGAGCAGTACTTC.